This T cell receptor beta chain was identified during a study of blood T cell repertoires in COVID-19. Across the study: Samples came from the United States, Italy and Spain, spanning acute and convalescent COVID-19. T cells, B-cell-depleted T cells, or PBMCs provided the cDNA or gDNA that served as material.

CDR3 size: 15 residues. CDR1 and CDR2 (germline): SGHVS, FNYEAQ. The V end was cut by 1 base, the J end by 0 bases, with 8 bases between. Authors' processing steps: By means of reference gene primer amplification, nucleated cell counts were estimated. Method: immunoSEQ multiplex PCR; TCRdb's copy keeps in-frame clones and lacks some. D and trimming come from the DNA, and the V and J calls and clone size come from that table. The profile covers tens of thousands of clones, with approximately 88% appearing a single time and about 25% taken by the ten largest. This chain connects TRBV7-6 to TRBJ2-3, with a possible D match to TRBD1 (5 bases). Sequenced: peripheral blood. This receptor was obtained from a human donor in a cohort sampled during active COVID-19. CDR3 sequence (DNA): TGTGCCAGCAGCTTAGACAGGACCAGCACAGATACGCAGTATTTT. Protein sequence: CASSLDRTSTDTQYF.